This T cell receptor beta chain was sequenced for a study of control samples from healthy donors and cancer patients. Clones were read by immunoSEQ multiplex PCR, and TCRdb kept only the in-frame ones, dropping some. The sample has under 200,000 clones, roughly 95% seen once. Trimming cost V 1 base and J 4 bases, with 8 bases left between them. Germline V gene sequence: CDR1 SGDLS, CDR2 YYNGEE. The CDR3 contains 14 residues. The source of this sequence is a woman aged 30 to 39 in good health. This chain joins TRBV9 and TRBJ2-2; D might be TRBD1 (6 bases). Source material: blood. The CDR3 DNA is TGTGCCAGCAGCGTACAGGGGAGCACCGGGGAGCTGTTTTTT. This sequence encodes CASSVQGSTGELFF. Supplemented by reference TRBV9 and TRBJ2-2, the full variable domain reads DSGVTQTPKHLITATGQRVTLRCSPRSGDLSVYWYQQSLDQGLQFLIQYYNGEERAKGNILERFSAQQFPDLHSELNLSSLELGDSALYFCASSVQGSTGELFFGEGSRLTVL.